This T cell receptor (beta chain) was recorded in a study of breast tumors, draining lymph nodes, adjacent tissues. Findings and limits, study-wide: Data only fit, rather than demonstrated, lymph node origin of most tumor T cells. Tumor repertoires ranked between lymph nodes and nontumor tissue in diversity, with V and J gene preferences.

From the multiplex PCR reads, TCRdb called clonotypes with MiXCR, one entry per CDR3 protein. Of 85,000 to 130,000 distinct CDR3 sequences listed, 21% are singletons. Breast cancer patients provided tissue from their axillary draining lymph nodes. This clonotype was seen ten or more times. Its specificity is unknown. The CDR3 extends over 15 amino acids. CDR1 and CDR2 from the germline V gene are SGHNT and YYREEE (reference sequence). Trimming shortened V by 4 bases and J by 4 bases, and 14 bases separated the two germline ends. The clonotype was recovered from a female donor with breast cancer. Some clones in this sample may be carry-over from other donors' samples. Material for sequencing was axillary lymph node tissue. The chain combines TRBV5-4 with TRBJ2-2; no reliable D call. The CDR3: CASSRGVGGTGELFF. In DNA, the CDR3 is TGTGCCAGCAGCAGAGGAGTGGGTGGCACCGGGGAGCTGTTTTTT.